The 20 T cell receptor beta chains below all came from one sample that was sequenced in a study of tumor-infiltrating lymphocytes in primary liver carcinoma (dated 2017 in TCRdb). Total RNA and DNA were co-extracted without cell sorting from approximately 22-30 mg of bulk tissue using the AllPrep DNA/RNA mini kit. Sequencing was carried out with an Illumina HiSeq 2500. Starting from approximately 500 ng total RNA, TCRbeta-specific cDNA was produced by reverse transcription with a constant-region primer and ProtoScript II reverse transcriptase. Construction of the TCRbeta libraries relied on three nested rounds of multiplex PCR, following a slightly modified ARM-PCR procedure. Each of the first two PCR rounds ran for roughly 9 cycles using multiplex TRBV1-TRBV30 forward primers together with a Cbeta reverse primer. The public reads were reprocessed in TCRdb via fastp at Q25 and MiXCR, keeping in-frame beta chains. Entries are consolidated by CDR3 protein sequence, retaining the most common genes and DNA. The sample has roughly 78,000 distinct CDR3 sequences on record, about 70% of them singletons. In total, the top ten clones hold roughly 15% of the sample.

Sequenced: liver tumor tissue from sampling region 4. The label giving this sample's cell subset or site can be read as: tumor region T4, right-lateral pole. The receptors derive from a woman in her fifties or sixties with primary liver carcinoma and hepatitis B virus infection.

Worth noting for this clonotype: This clone may be a read error of a much larger clone one base away. The chain combines TRBV24-1 with TRBJ1-5; TRBD1 matches 7 bases. The DNA end favors TRBJ2-3, so the J call may be wrong. The CDR3 consists of 14 residues. Looked up from germline, CDR1 is KGHDR and CDR2 is SFDVKD. Written as DNA, the CDR3 is TGTGCCACCAGTGGAGGACAGGACAATCAGCCCCAGTATTTT. As protein: CATSGGQDNQPQYF.

About this clonotype: Likely a read error: the CDR3 ends without its conserved phenylalanine or tryptophan. The chain employs TRBV11-3 and TRBJ1-6, with D uncertain. The CDR3 sequence is 15 residues long. V gave up 1 base and J gave up 7 bases, with 11 bases separating them. Germline V gives CDR1 SGHNT, CDR2 YENEEA. The CDR3 DNA reads as TGTGCCAGCAGCTTAGGCCCGGGCACCAATTCACCCCTCCACCTT. Translation: CASSLGPGTNSPLHL.

This clonotype was seen many times. This sequence joins TRBV28 and TRBJ2-7; no definite D call. The CDR3 has 13 residues. Germline CDR1 MDHEN, CDR2 SYDVKM. V was clipped by 5 bases and J by 6 bases, with 14 bases between them. DNA for the CDR3: TGTGCCAGCAGTACCTCTACGGCACGCGAGCAGTACTTC. Translation gives CASSTSTAREQYF.

On this clonotype itself: The junction and the germline gene differ at one end; a read error may be behind it. The gene calls are TRBV4-1 and TRBJ2-3; 9 bases are shared with TRBD2. This CDR3 spans 15 amino acids. The germline V gene has CDR1 MGHRA and CDR2 YSYEKL. CDR3 nucleotide sequence: TGCGTCAGCAGACTTAGCGGGAGTAGCACAGATACGCAGTATTTT. Protein sequence: CVSRLSGSSTDTQYF.

Sample share makes this clonotype medium-sized. V is TRBV6-5 and J is TRBJ2-3; 9 bases align to TRBD2. The CDR3 has 15 residues. J gave up 3 bases and V 6 bases, and 7 bases lay outside the gene matches. Germline V gene sequence: CDR1 MNHEY, CDR2 SVGAGI. In nucleotides, the CDR3 is TGTGCCAGCAGGTTGAGCGGGAGGATTACAGATACGCAGTATTTT. Its protein product is CASRLSGRITDTQYF.

For this clonotype: At one of its ends the junction is not consistent with the germline gene, which may arise from a read error. The chain is built from TRBV11-2 and TRBJ2-1; possible D gene TRBD1, 6 bases. The germline V gene encodes CDR1 SGHAT and CDR2 FQNNGV. This CDR3 comprises 17 residues. The CDR3 sequence is CASILDQQGIVYKEQFF. CDR3 sequence (DNA): TGTGCCAGCATCTTAGATCAACAGGGTATAGTCTACAAGGAGCAATTCTTC.

The chain combines TRBV5-4 with TRBJ2-4; tentative D call: TRBD1 (5 bases). V was pared by 7 bases and J by 5 bases, with 16 bases between. Germline loops: CDR1 SGHNT, CDR2 YYREEE (reference sequence). The CDR3 contains 14 residues. Here the CDR3 DNA reads TGTGCCAGCGGCTCCCAAGGGGCCGAAAACATTCAGTACTTC. Its translation is CASGSQGAENIQYF.

A remark on this clonotype: One junction end disagrees with the germline gene, perhaps due to a read error. The CDR3 protein is CTSSLWTGGSGYTF. CDR3 sequence (DNA): TGTACCAGCAGCTTATGGACAGGGGGCAGTGGCTACACCTTC. This sequence joins TRBV5-1 and TRBJ1-2, with 11 bases that match TRBD1. The germline gives CDR1 SGHRS, CDR2 YFSETQ. The CDR3 covers 14 residues.

With regard to this clonotype: One junction end disagrees with the germline gene, perhaps due to a read error. This chain connects TRBV29-1 to TRBJ2-3, with TRBD1 as a possible D gene (5 bases). CDR1 and CDR2 (germline): SQVTM, ANQGSEA. This CDR3 is 18 amino acids long. CDR3 DNA: TGCAGCCTTGAAGCGTTGGGCAGGGTGGTGGGTAGCACAGATACGCAGTATTTT. It translates to CSLEALGRVVGSTDTQYF.

Concerning this clonotype itself: One end of the junction does not line up with germline, which may come from a read error. The V call is TRBV11-3, the J call TRBJ2-1; D is ambiguous. CDR1 and CDR2 (germline): SGHNT, YENEEA. The CDR3 runs to 14 residues. The DNA for the CDR3 is TGTACCAGCAGCTTAGGCAGGAGCACTAATAAGCATTTCTTC. Translating it yields CTSSLGRSTNKHFF.

This clonotype was recorded only once. One end of the junction fails to match germline, which may point to a read error. This rearrangement joins TRBV6-6 to TRBJ1-1, with TRBD1 matching 7 bases. The germline V gene has CDR1 MNHNY and CDR2 SVGAGI (reference sequence). The CDR3 contains 13 residues. This CDR3 reads CTSTGTVNTEAFF. For the CDR3, the DNA is TGTACCAGCACCGGGACAGTGAACACTGAAGCTTTCTTT.

In regard to this clonotype: It may be a read error: a sequence one base away is much more abundant. V gene TRBV7-9 combines with J gene TRBJ1-5; D remains ambiguous. Germline V gene sequence: CDR1 SEHNR, CDR2 FQNEAQ (reference sequence). This CDR3 comprises 12 residues. Between the trimmed V and J ends, which lost 7 bases and 7 bases, there was a span of 11 bases. The CDR3 reads CASTLGSQPQHF. DNA of the CDR3: TGTGCCAGCACCTTGGGGTCCCAGCCCCAGCATTTT.

V usage is TRBV5-1 and J usage is TRBJ2-3; 9 bases align to TRBD1. The CDR3 contains 16 residues. Unmatched junction bases numbered 4, after V lost 2 bases and J lost 0 bases. CDR1 and CDR2 from the germline V gene are SGHRS and YFSETQ. The chain's CDR3 is CASSLGTGHSTDTQYF. The CDR3 nucleotides read TGCGCCAGCAGCTTAGGGACAGGGCATAGCACAGATACGCAGTATTTT.

The chain uses TRBV4-1 and TRBJ2-1; D may be TRBD1 (6 bases). Germline CDR1 and CDR2: MGHRA and YSYEKL. Trimming pared 4 bases from V and 5 bases from J, leaving 18 bases between. The CDR3 extends over 16 amino acids. The CDR3 sequence is CASSRAASRGNNEQFF. The CDR3 DNA reads TGCGCCAGCAGCCGAGCCGCTAGCAGGGGAAACAATGAGCAGTTCTTC.

Concerning this clonotype: A read error may produce the germline difference seen at one junction end. The chain recombines TRBV29-1 with TRBJ2-2; D assignment may be TRBD1 or TRBD2 (6 bases each). The germline V gene has CDR1 SQVTM and CDR2 ANQGSEA. The CDR3 extends over 15 amino acids. The CDR3 region has the DNA TGCAGCGTCTGGACAGCGGGTCCGAACACCGGGGAGCTGTTTTTC. This gives the protein CSVWTAGPNTGELFF.

Regarding this clonotype: At one boundary the junction diverges from the germline segment, which might be a read error. The chain employs TRBV6-4 and TRBJ2-3; 11 bases are shared with TRBD2. The CDR3 runs to 16 residues. CDR1 and CDR2 from the germline V gene are MRHNA and SNTAGT. The CDR3 sequence is CASSDVAGGYIDTHYF. The CDR3 coding sequence is TGTGCCAGCAGTGACGTAGCGGGAGGGTACATAGATACGCACTATTTT.

This clonotype came up a few times. A clone one base away is much larger, so this may be a read error. The rearrangement joins TRBV25-1 to TRBJ2-2, with D perhaps TRBD1 (6 bases). This CDR3 has 16 amino acids. Germline V gene lookup returns CDR1 MGHDK and CDR2 SYGVNS. The CDR3, as DNA: TGTGCAGAAGGAGGTACCCAGACAGGAGACACCGGGGAGCTGTTTTTT. It translates to CAEGGTQTGDTGELFF. Looking up the rest from reference TRBV25-1 and TRBJ2-2 gives the full variable domain: EADIYQTPRYLVIGTGKKITLECSQTMGHDKMYWYQQDPGMELHLIHYSYGVNSTEKGDLSSESTVSRIRTEHFPLTLESARPSHTSQYLCAEGGTQTGDTGELFFGEGSRLTVL.

The sample holds one count of this clonotype. At one of its ends the junction is not consistent with the germline gene, which may arise from a read error. The chain has TRBV4-1 and TRBJ1-2, with D perhaps TRBD1 (5 bases). CDR3 length: 17 amino acids. CDR1 MGHRA and CDR2 YSYEKL come from the germline V gene. In nucleotides, the CDR3 is TGTGCCAGCAGCCAGTCGCGGTTGGTCCTAGTCGGGGGGAGCTACACCTTC. Amino acids: CASSQSRLVLVGGSYTF.

There are many counts of this clonotype. This chain connects TRBV29-1 to TRBJ1-1; D is unresolved. CDR1 and CDR2 (germline): SQVTM, ANQGSEA. The CDR3 is 11 residues long. The germline V and J ends were trimmed by 5 bases and 6 bases, with 10 bases remaining between them. The CDR3 reads CSVRVGSEAFF. The CDR3 DNA follows: TGCAGCGTTCGTGTGGGCTCTGAAGCTTTCTTT.

The rearrangement links TRBV5-8 to TRBJ2-6; 8 bases agree with TRBD1. CDR3 length: 19 residues. CDR1 SGHTS and CDR2 YDEGEE come from the germline V gene. J gave up 0 bases and V 5 bases, and 13 bases lay outside the gene matches. The CDR3 DNA reads TGTGCCAGCAGGGAGCCTGGACAGGGCCTCCACTCTGGGGCCAACGTCCTGACTTTC. It specifies CASREPGQGLHSGANVLTF. Together with reference TRBV5-8 and TRBJ2-6, the CDR3 gives the full variable domain: EAGVTQSPTHLIKTRGQQATLRCSPISGHTSVYWYQQALGLGLQFLLWYDEGEERNRGNFPPRFSGRQFPNYSSELNVNALELEDSALYLCASREPGQGLHSGANVLTFGAGSRLTVL.